Here is one T cell receptor (beta chain) with its context. The sample belongs to a study of cytomegalovirus exposure and HLA in healthy donors. PCR employed 60 Vbeta and 13 Jbeta primers. Clones were sequenced by immunoSEQ multiplex PCR, and TCRdb holds only the in-frame ones, with some missing. The table lists approximately 150,000 clones, around 80% of them singletons. V trimming: 1 base; J trimming: 10 bases; junction bases outside the gene matches: 12. This CDR3 has 17 amino acids. Germline CDR1 reads LGHNA; CDR2 reads YNFKEQ. Source material: PBMCs. The clonotype was recovered from a middle-aged woman in good health and CMV-seronegative. The gene calls are TRBV4-2 and TRBJ2-1; 11 positions agree with TRBD2. The CDR3 region has the DNA TGTGCCAGCAGCCAAGTCTATACTAGCGGGAGCGAAGTGGAGCAGTTCTTC. Translating gives CASSQVYTSGSEVEQFF.